The T cell receptor (beta chain) described here comes from a study of CXCR3-negative and CXCR3-positive naive CD8 T cells. Study in general: The libraries together contributed 110 million to 150 million TRB reads, each supplying about 1.5 +/- 0.3 million. Study conclusions and caveats: Naive cells that were CXCR3-negative or CXCR3-positive used TRBV-TRBJ genes alike, while memory cells diverged.

The CDR3 is 13 amino acids. Germline V gene sequence: CDR1 SQVTM, CDR2 ANQGSEA. A note on this clonotype: Its antigen is as yet unknown.

TRB cDNA libraries were made by UMI-labeled 5' RACE. With the 5' RACE reads reprocessed, TCRdb shows one record per CDR3 protein and no DNA. Recorded here are around 9,800 distinct CDR3 sequences; the top ten clones represent roughly 0.94%. This sequence joins TRBV29-1 and TRBJ2-1; TCRdb gives TRBD2 as the D gene, but with no DNA this cannot be confirmed. Source material: naive CXCR3- CD8+ T cells from blood. Subset in this sample: CD45RO-CCR7+CD27+CD95- naive CD8+ T cells lacking CXCR3 (TNR3-). The receptor comes from a human donor in good health. Some clones in this sample may be carry-over from other donors' samples. CDR3 region: CSVGSGGGNEQFF.